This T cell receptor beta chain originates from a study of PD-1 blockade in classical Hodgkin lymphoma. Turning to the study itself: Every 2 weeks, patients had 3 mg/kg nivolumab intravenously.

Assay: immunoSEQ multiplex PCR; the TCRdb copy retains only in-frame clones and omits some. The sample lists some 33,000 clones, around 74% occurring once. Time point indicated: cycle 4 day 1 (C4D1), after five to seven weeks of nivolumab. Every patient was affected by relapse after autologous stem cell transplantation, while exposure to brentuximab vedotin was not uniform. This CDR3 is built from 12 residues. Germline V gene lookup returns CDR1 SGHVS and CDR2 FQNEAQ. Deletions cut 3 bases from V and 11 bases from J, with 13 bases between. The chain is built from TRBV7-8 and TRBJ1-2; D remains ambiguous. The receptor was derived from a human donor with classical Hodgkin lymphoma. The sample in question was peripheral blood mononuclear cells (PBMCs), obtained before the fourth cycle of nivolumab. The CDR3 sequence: CASSLAYGEYTF. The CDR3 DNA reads TGTGCCAGCAGCTTGGCCTACGGGGAATACACCTTC.